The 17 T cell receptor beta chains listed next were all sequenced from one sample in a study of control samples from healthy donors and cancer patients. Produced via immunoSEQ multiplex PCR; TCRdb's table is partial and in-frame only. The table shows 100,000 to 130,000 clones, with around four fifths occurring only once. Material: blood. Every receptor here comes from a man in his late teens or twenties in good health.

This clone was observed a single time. The CDR3 DNA reads as TGTGCCAGCAGTTACTCGATCCAGGGGGGCACCATATATTTT. Translating gives CASSYSIQGGTIYF. The chain employs TRBV6-5 and TRBJ1-3; 7 positions match TRBD1. This CDR3 has 14 amino acids. Looked up from germline, CDR1 is MNHEY and CDR2 is SVGAGI. V dropped 0 bases and J dropped 9; count of bases not matched to a gene: 5.

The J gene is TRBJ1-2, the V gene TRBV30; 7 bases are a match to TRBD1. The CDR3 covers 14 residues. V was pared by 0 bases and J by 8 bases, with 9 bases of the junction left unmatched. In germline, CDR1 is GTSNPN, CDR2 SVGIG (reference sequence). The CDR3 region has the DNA TGTGCCTGGAGTGTACGACGACAGGGTGTGGGCTACACCTTC. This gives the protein CAWSVRRQGVGYTF. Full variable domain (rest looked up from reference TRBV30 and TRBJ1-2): SQTIHQWPATLVQPVGSPLSLECTVEGTSNPNLYWYRQAAGRGLQLLFYSVGIGQISSEVPQNLSASRPQDRQFILSSKKLLLSDSGFYLCAWSVRRQGVGYTFGSGTRLTVV.

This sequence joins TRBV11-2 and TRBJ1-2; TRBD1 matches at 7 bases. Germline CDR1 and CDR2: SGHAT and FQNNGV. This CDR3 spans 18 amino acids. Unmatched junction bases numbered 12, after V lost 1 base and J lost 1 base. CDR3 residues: CASSLGPASGGSNYGYTF. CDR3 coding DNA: TGTGCCAGCAGCTTAGGCCCTGCGTCAGGGGGTAGTAACTATGGCTACACCTTC.

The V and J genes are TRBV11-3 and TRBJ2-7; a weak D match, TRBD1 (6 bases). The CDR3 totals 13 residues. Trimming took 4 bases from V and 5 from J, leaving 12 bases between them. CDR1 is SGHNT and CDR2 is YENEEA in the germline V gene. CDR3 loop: CASSYRVQDEQYF. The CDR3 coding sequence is TGTGCCAGCAGCTACAGGGTTCAGGACGAGCAGTACTTC.

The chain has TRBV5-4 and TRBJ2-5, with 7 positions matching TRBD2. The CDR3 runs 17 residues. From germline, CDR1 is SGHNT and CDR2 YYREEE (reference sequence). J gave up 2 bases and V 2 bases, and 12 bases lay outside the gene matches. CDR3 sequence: CASSFISGGVKQETQYF. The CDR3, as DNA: TGTGCCAGCAGCTTTATTTCTGGGGGGGTTAAACAAGAGACCCAGTACTTC.

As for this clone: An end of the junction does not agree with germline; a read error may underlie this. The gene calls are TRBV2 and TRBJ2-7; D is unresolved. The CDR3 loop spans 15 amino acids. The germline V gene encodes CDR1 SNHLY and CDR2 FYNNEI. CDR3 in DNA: TGTGCCAGCAGTGATTATGGGGTCTCGTCCTCCGAGCAGTACTTC. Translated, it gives CASSDYGVSSSEQYF.

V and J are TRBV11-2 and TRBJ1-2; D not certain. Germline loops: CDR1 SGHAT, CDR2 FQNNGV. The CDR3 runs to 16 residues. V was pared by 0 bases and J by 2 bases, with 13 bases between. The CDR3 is CASSLERRTANYGYTF. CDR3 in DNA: TGTGCCAGCAGCTTAGAGCGCCGGACCGCAAACTATGGCTACACCTTC.

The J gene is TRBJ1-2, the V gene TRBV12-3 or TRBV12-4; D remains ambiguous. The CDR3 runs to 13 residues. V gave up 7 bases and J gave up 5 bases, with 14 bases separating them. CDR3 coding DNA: TGTGCCAGCACCCCCGACCCTTTTTATGGCTACACCTTC. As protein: CASTPDPFYGYTF.

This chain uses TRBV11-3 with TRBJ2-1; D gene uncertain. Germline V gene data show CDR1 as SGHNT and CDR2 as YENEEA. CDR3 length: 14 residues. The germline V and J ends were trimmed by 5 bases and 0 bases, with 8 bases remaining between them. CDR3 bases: TGTGCCAGCAGCCTTTTTAGCTCCTACAATGAGCAGTTCTTC. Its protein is CASSLFSSYNEQFF.

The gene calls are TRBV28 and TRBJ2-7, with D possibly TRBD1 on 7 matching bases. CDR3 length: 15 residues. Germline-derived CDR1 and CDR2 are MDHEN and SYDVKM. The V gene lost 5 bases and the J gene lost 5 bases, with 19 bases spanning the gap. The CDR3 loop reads CASSPDSPGGNEQYV. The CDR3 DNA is TGTGCCAGCAGTCCGGACAGCCCAGGGGGGAACGAGCAGTACGTC.

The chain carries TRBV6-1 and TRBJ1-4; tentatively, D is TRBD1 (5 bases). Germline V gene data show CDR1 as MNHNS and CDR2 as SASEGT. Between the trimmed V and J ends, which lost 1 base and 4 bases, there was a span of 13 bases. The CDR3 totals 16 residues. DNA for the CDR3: TGTGCCAGCAGTGAAGTCCTTACGGGGCTTAATGAAAAACTGTTTTTT. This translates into CASSEVLTGLNEKLFF.

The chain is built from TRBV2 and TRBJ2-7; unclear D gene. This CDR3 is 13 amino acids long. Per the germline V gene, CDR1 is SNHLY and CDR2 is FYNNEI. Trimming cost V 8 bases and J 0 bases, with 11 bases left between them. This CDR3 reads CASGLPGSYEQYV. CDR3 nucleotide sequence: TGTGCCAGCGGTTTGCCGGGCTCCTACGAGCAGTACGTC.

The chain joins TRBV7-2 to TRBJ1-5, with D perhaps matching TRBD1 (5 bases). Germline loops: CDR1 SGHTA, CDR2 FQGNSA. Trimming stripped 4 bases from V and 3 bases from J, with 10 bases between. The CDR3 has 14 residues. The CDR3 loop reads CASSSPGPNQPQHF. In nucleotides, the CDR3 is TGTGCCAGCAGCTCCCCAGGGCCCAATCAGCCCCAGCATTTT. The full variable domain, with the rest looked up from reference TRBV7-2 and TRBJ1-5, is GAGVSQSPSNKVTEKGKDVELRCDPISGHTALYWYRQSLGQGLEFLIYFQGNSAPDKSGLPSDRFSAERTGGSVSTLTIQRTQQEDSAVYLCASSSPGPNQPQHFGDGTRLSIL.

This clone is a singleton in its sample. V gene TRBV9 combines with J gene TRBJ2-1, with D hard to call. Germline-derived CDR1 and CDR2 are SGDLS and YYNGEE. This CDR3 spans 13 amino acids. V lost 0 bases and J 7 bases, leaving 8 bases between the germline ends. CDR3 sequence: CASSVEGINEQFF. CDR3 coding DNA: TGTGCCAGCAGCGTAGAAGGGATAAATGAGCAGTTCTTC.

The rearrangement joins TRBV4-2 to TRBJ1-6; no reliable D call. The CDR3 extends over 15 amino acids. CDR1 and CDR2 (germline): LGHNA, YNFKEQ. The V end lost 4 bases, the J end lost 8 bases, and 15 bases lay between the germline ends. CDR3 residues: CASSPRAYLDSPLHF. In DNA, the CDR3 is TGTGCCAGCAGCCCAAGGGCTTATTTGGATTCACCCCTCCACTTT.

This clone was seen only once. The CDR3 spells CASRRVGAKENIQYF. DNA of the CDR3: TGTGCCAGCCGCCGGGTTGGGGCGAAGGAAAACATTCAGTACTTC. V and J are TRBV11-2 and TRBJ2-4; D perhaps matches TRBD1 (5 bases). The CDR3 is 15 amino acids. CDR1 SGHAT and CDR2 FQNNGV come from the germline V gene. V was trimmed by 8 bases and J by 5 bases, leaving 19 bases between them.

DNA for the CDR3: TGCGCCAGCAGCCAAACGATAGGGTCTCAAGAGACCCAGTACTTC. The encoded protein is CASSQTIGSQETQYF. The chain links TRBV4-1 to TRBJ2-5; D not certain. This CDR3 has 15 residues. Germline V gene sequence: CDR1 MGHRA, CDR2 YSYEKL. Trimming took 2 bases from V and 2 from J, leaving 12 bases between them.